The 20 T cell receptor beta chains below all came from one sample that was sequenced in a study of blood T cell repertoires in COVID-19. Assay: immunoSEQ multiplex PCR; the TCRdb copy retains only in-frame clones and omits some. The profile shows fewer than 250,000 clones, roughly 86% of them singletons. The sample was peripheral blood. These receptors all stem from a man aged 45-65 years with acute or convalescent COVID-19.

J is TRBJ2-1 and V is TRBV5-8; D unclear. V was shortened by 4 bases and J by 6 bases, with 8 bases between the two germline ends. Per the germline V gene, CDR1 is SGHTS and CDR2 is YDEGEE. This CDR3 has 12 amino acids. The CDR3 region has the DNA TGTGCCAGCAGCCTCCCCCCCAATGAGCAGTTCTTC. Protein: CASSLPPNEQFF.

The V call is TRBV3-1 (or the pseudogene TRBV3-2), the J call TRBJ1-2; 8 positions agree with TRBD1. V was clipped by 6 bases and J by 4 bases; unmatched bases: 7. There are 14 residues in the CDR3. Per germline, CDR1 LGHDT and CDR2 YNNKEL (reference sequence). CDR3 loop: CASSLGQGGYGYTF. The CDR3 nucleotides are TGTGCCAGCAGTCTCGGACAGGGAGGCTATGGCTACACCTTC.

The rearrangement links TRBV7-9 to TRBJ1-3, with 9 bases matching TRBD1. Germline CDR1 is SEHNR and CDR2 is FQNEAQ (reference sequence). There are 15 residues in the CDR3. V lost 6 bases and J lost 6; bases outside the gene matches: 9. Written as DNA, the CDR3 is TGTGCCAGCAGTCTTGGACAGGGGTCCCTAAACACCATATATTTT. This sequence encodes CASSLGQGSLNTIYF.

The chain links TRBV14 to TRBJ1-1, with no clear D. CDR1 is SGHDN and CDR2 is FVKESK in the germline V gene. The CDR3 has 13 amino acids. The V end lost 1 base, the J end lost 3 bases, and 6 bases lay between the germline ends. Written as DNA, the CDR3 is TGTGCCAGCAGCCAAGCCTTTTACACTGAAGCTTTCTTT. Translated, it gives CASSQAFYTEAFF. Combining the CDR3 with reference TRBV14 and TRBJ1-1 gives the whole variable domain EAGVTQFPSHSVIEKGQTVTLRCDPISGHDNLYWYRRVMGKEIKFLLHFVKESKQDESGMPNNRFLAERTGGTYSTLKVQPAELEDSGVYFCASSQAFYTEAFFGQGTRLTVV.

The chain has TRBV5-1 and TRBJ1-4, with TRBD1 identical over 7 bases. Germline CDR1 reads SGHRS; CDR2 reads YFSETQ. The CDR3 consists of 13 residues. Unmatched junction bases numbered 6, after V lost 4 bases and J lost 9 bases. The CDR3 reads CASSAGTAQKLFF. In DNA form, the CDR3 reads TGCGCCAGCAGCGCCGGGACAGCTCAAAAACTGTTTTTT.

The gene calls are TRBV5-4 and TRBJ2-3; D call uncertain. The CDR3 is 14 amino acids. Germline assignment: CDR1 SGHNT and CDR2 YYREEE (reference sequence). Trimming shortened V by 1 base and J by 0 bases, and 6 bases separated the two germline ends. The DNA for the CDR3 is TGTGCCAGCAGCTTGCGTGAGAGCACAGATACGCAGTATTTT. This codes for CASSLRESTDTQYF. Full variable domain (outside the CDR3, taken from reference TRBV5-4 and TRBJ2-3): ETGVTQSPTHLIKTRGQQVTLRCSSQSGHNTVSWYQQALGQGPQFIFQYYREEENGRGNFPPRFSGLQFPNYSSELNVNALELDDSALYLCASSLRESTDTQYFGPGTRLTVL.

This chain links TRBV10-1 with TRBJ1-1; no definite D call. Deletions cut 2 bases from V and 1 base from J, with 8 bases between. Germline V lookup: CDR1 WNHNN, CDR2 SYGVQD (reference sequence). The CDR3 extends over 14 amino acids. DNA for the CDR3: TGCGCCAGCAGTGAGGGGCAGCCGAACACTGAAGCTTTCTTT. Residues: CASSEGQPNTEAFF.

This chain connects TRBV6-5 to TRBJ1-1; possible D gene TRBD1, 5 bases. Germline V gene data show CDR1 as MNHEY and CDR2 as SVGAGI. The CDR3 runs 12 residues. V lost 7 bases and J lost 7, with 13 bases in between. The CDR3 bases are TGTGCCAGCACCCAGGGTGGTCGTGAAGCTTTCTTT. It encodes CASTQGGREAFF.

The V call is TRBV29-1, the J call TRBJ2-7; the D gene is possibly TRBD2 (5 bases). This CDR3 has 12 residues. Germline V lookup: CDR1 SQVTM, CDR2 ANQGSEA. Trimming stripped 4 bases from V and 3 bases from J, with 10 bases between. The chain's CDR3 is CSVVRGSYEQYF. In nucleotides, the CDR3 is TGCAGCGTTGTAAGAGGGAGCTACGAGCAGTACTTC.

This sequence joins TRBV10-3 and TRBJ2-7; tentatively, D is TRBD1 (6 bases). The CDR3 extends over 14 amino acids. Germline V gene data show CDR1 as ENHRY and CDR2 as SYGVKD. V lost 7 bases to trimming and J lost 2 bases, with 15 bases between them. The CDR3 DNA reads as TGTGCCATCAAACCCCCGGGACAAGCCTACGAGCAGTACTTC. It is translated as CAIKPPGQAYEQYF.

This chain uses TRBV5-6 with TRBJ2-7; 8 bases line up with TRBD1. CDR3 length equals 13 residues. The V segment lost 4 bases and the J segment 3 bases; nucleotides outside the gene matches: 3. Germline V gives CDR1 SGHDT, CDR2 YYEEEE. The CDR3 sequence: CASSDRGFYEQYF. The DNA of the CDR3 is TGTGCCAGCAGCGACAGGGGATTCTACGAGCAGTACTTC.

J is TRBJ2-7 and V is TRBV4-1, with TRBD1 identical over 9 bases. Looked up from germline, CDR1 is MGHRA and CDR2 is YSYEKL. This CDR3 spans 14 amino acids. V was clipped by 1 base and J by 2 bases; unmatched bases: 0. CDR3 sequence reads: CASSQGQGAYEQYF. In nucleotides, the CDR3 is TGCGCCAGCAGCCAAGGACAGGGGGCCTACGAGCAGTACTTC.

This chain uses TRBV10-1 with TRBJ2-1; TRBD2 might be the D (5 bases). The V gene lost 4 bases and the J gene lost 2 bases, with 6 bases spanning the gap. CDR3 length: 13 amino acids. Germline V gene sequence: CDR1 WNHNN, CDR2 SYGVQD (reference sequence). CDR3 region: CASSGGAYNEQFF. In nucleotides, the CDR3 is TGCGCCAGCAGTGGGGGAGCCTACAATGAGCAGTTCTTC.

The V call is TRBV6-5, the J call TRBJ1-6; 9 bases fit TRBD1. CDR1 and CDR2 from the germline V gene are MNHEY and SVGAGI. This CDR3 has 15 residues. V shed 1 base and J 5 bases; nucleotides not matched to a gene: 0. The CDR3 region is CASSYYRGHNSPLHF. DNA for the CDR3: TGTGCCAGCAGTTACTACAGGGGGCATAATTCACCCCTCCACTTT.

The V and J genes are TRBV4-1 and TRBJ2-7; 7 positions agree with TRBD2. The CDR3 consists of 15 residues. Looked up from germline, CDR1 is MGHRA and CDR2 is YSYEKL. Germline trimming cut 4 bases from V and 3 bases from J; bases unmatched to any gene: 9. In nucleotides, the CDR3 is TGCGCCAGCAGCCTTGAGTCCAGCGGGGACTACGAGCAGTACTTC. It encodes CASSLESSGDYEQYF.

This chain's CDR3 is CASSLGQGEEKLFF. Here the CDR3 DNA reads TGCGCCAGCAGCTTGGGACAGGGCGAGGAAAAACTGTTTTTT. This chain connects TRBV5-1 to TRBJ1-4; 7 bases line up with TRBD1. Trimming at V came to 0 bases and at J to 8 bases, leaving 4 bases not matched to a gene. The CDR3 loop spans 14 amino acids. In germline, CDR1 is SGHRS, CDR2 YFSETQ.

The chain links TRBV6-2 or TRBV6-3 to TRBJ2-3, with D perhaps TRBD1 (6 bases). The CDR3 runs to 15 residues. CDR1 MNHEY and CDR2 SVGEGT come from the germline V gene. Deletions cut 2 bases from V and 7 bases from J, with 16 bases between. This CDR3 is CASSYPSRGHYTQYF. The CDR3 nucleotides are TGTGCCAGCAGTTACCCCTCGAGGGGACATTATACGCAGTATTTT.

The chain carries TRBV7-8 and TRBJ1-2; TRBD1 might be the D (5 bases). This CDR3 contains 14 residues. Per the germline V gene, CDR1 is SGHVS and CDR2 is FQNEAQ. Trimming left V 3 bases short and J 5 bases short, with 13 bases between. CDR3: CASSFTPGEYGYTF. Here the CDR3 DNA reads TGTGCCAGCAGCTTCACGCCGGGGGAGTATGGCTACACCTTC.

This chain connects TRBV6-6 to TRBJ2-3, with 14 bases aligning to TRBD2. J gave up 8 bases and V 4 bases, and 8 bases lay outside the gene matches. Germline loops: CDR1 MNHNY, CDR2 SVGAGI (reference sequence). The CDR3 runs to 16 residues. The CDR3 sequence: CASSSETSGRAGTQYF. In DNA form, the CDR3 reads TGTGCCAGCAGTTCTGAGACTAGCGGGAGGGCCGGTACGCAGTATTTT.

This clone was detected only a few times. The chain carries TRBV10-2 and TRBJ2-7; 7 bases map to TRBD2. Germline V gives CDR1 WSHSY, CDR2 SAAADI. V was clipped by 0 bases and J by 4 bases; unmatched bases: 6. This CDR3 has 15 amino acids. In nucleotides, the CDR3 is TGCGCCAGCAGTGAGTCCGAGGGAGGGCAGTACGAGCAGTACTTC. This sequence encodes CASSESEGGQYEQYF.